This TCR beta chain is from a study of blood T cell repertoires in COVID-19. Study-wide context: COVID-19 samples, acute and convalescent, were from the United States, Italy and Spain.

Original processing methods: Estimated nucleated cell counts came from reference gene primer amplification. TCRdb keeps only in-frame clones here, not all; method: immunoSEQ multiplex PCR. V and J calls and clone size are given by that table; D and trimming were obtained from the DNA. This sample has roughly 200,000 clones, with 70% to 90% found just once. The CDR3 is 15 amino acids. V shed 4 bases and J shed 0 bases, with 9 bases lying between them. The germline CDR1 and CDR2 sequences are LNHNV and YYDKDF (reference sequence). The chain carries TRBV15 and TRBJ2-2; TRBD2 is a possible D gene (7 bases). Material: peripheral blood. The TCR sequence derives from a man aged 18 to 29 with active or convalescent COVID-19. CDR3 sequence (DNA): TGTGCCACCAGCAACGGGGGGCCGAACACCGGGGAGCTGTTTTTT. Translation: CATSNGGPNTGELFF. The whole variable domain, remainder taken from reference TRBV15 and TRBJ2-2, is DAMVIQNPRYQVTQFGKPVTLSCSQTLNHNVMYWYQQKSSQAPKLLFHYYDKDFNNEADTPDNFQSRRPNTSFCFLDIRSPGLGDTAMYLCATSNGGPNTGELFFGEGSRLTVL.